The 21 T cell receptor beta chains in this list originate from one sample, sequenced in a study of shared clonotypes between healthy human individuals. Some clones are missing from TCRdb's copy, which holds only in-frame ones; the method was immunoSEQ multiplex PCR. This table has about 2.2 million clones, approximately 92% appearing once. Terminally differentiated effector memory CD45RA+ cells were excluded from the naive CD8 cells, which were CD45RO-negative and positively selected for CCR7. Sequenced sample: naive CD8+ T cells from PBMCs. All receptors come from a man younger than 30 in good health. Some clones in this sample may be carry-over from other donors' samples.

The rearrangement links TRBV7-3 to TRBJ2-3; 10 nucleotides align to TRBD2. The CDR3 has 17 amino acids. The J segment lost 2 bases and the V segment lost 0 bases, leaving 5 bases of the junction unmatched. Germline CDR1 reads SGHTA; CDR2 reads FQGTGA. CDR3 sequence: CASSLTGLAQTTDTQYF. The CDR3 DNA reads as TGTGCCAGCAGCTTAACGGGACTAGCGCAGACCACAGATACGCAGTATTTT.

J is TRBJ1-1 and V is TRBV6-6; D ambiguous. Germline-derived CDR1 and CDR2 are MNHNY and SVGAGI (reference sequence). V was clipped by 7 bases and J by 5 bases, with 11 bases between them. The CDR3 extends over 12 amino acids. The CDR3 DNA sequence: TGTGCCAGCACCCCCACGGGGACTGAAGCTTTCTTT. Its translation is CASTPTGTEAFF.

The sample holds one count of this clone. The rearrangement uses TRBV27 and TRBJ2-3; a possible D gene is TRBD2 (5 bases). Germline V gene data show CDR1 as MNHEY and CDR2 as SMNVEV (reference sequence). CDR3 length: 14 residues. Trimming stripped 3 bases from V and 11 bases from J, with 18 bases between. CDR3 loop: CASSLAPPGSGQYF. The CDR3 coding sequence is TGTGCCAGCAGTTTGGCCCCCCCGGGGTCTGGGCAGTATTTT.

The genes are TRBV28 and TRBJ1-2; TRBD1 agrees at 8 bases. CDR3 size: 21 residues. The germline gives CDR1 MDHEN, CDR2 SYDVKM. J lost 4 bases, V lost 3 bases, and 25 bases had no gene match. The CDR3 DNA follows: TGTGCCAGCAGTTTGTGGATCGACCAGGAACCTGACAGGGGCATCAGCTATGGCTACACCTTC. It specifies CASSLWIDQEPDRGISYGYTF.

The count of this clone is one. Written as DNA, the CDR3 is TGTGCCAGCAACGGACGCAGACTAGCGGGAGGGCCATTAAATGAGCAGTTCTTC. This sequence encodes CASNGRRLAGGPLNEQFF. The chain carries TRBV7-9 and TRBJ2-1; TRBD2 matches at 14 bases. After removal of 7 bases from V and 7 bases from J, the junction contained 15 bases not matched to a gene. CDR1 is SEHNR and CDR2 is FQNEAQ in the germline V gene (reference sequence). The CDR3 extends over 18 amino acids.

CDR3 sequence: CASSITGGRIIFNEQFF. CDR3 sequence (DNA): TGCGCCAGCTCAATCACGGGTGGGCGGATCATTTTCAATGAGCAGTTCTTC. V gene TRBV10-2 combines with J gene TRBJ2-1, with D unclear. Trimming pared 8 bases from V and 6 bases from J, leaving 26 bases between. The CDR3 is 17 amino acids. The germline V gene encodes CDR1 WSHSY and CDR2 SAAADI.

This rearrangement joins TRBV29-1 to TRBJ2-7, with D possibly TRBD2 on 5 matching bases. Germline V gene data show CDR1 as SQVTM and CDR2 as ANQGSEA. The CDR3 is 17 amino acids. V was trimmed by 8 bases and J by 0 bases, leaving 26 bases between them. The chain's CDR3 is CSPPLGTSWERSYEQYF. CDR3 bases: TGCAGCCCCCCCCTGGGAACAAGCTGGGAGCGCTCCTACGAGCAGTACTTC.

The chain links TRBV6-5 to TRBJ2-5, with D perhaps given as TRBD1 or TRBD2 (5 bases each). This CDR3 spans 14 amino acids. Germline loops: CDR1 MNHEY, CDR2 SVGAGI. Trimming removed 5 bases at V and 1 base at J, with 11 bases between. CDR3 sequence: CASSGPGPQETQYF. The DNA for the CDR3 is TGTGCCAGCAGTGGACCGGGGCCCCAAGAGACCCAGTACTTC.

Details on this clone: Other DNA sequences in this sample translate to the same CDR3. CDR3 residues: CASSLAGANVLTF. CDR3 sequence (DNA): TGTGCCAGCAGTCTTGCAGGGGCCAACGTCCTGACTTTC. The chain is built from TRBV7-9 and TRBJ2-6; D remains ambiguous. Germline V gene data show CDR1 as SEHNR and CDR2 as FQNEAQ (reference sequence). V gave up 6 bases and J gave up 4 bases, with 7 bases separating them. The length of the CDR3 is 13 residues.

The chain uses TRBV5-4 and TRBJ1-1; TRBD1 might be the D (6 bases). Germline CDR1 SGHNT, CDR2 YYREEE (reference sequence). V gave up 0 bases and J gave up 4 bases, with 10 bases separating them. CDR3 length: 14 amino acids. This CDR3 is CASSLERGVTEAFF. CDR3 nucleotide sequence: TGTGCCAGCAGCTTGGAGAGGGGGGTCACTGAAGCTTTCTTT.

The V gene is TRBV7-2, the J gene TRBJ2-7, with TRBD2 matching over 12 bases. After removal of 6 bases from V and 7 bases from J, the junction contained 10 bases not matched to a gene. Germline V gene data show CDR1 as SGHTA and CDR2 as FQGNSA. This CDR3 is 15 amino acids long. In nucleotides, the CDR3 is TGTGCCAGCAGTCGACTAGCGGGAGTTGGGGATGAGCAGTACTTC. Its translation: CASSRLAGVGDEQYF.

Worth noting for this clone: In the same sample, other DNA sequences code for this CDR3. The rearrangement joins TRBV6-1 to TRBJ2-7; weak D call: TRBD2 (6 bases). Germline loops: CDR1 MNHNS, CDR2 SASEGT. This CDR3 spans 14 amino acids. The V end was cut by 5 bases, the J end by 0 bases, with 11 bases between. DNA of the CDR3: TGTGCCAGCAGTAGCCGGGGGAGCTCCTACGAGCAGTACTTC. This gives the protein CASSSRGSSYEQYF.

The V gene is TRBV10-3, the J gene TRBJ2-7; D not certain. CDR3 length equals 15 residues. The ends were cut back, 3 bases at V and 0 bases at J, with 12 bases in the middle. CDR1 ENHRY and CDR2 SYGVKD come from the germline V gene. The CDR3 here is CAISDQPDGSYEQYF. The CDR3 DNA is TGTGCCATCAGTGATCAACCAGACGGCTCCTACGAGCAGTACTTC.

The table lists this clone with a few counts. The chain recombines TRBV7-2 with TRBJ1-5; D is unresolved. Deletions cut 1 base from V and 0 bases from J, with 7 bases between. CDR1 SGHTA and CDR2 FQGNSA come from the germline V gene. The length of the CDR3 is 15 residues. CDR3 amino acids: CASSLDGYSNQPQHF. The DNA for the CDR3 is TGTGCCAGCAGCTTAGACGGCTATAGCAATCAGCCCCAGCATTTT.

The rearrangement uses TRBV5-6 and TRBJ2-2; possible D gene TRBD2, 6 bases. Looked up from germline, CDR1 is SGHDT and CDR2 is YYEEEE. V was cut by 4 bases and J by 4 bases, with 11 bases left in between. CDR3 length: 14 residues. The DNA for the CDR3 is TGTGCCAGCAGCCACCGGCGGGGCACCGGGGAGCTGTTTTTT. Amino acids: CASSHRRGTGELFF.

The genes are TRBV27 and TRBJ2-4; TRBD2 matches at 15 bases. The trim removed 5 bases at V and 7 bases at J, leaving 3 bases unmatched. Germline CDR1 reads MNHEY; CDR2 reads SMNVEV (reference sequence). This CDR3 has 15 amino acids. The CDR3 spells CASSPGTSGRNIQYF. For the CDR3, the DNA is TGTGCCAGCAGTCCCGGGACTAGCGGGAGGAACATTCAGTACTTC.

The CDR3 loop reads CASRWSGDTQYF. DNA of the CDR3: TGTGCCAGCAGATGGAGTGGGGATACGCAGTATTTT. The chain joins TRBV6-5 to TRBJ2-3; the D is unclear. The CDR3 contains 12 residues. Trimming took off 6 bases at V and 6 bases at J, with 10 bases between the two ends. The germline CDR1 and CDR2 sequences are MNHEY and SVGAGI.

V and J are TRBV2 and TRBJ2-1; 7 bases are a match to TRBD1. This CDR3 has 13 amino acids. Losses at the gene ends were 7 bases for V and 5 bases for J; bases not matched to a gene: 5. The germline V gene has CDR1 SNHLY and CDR2 FYNNEI. The CDR3 coding sequence is TGTGCCAGCAAGTGGGACAGAAACAATGAGCAGTTCTTC. It yields the protein CASKWDRNNEQFF.

The chain employs TRBV6-5 and TRBJ1-2; unclear D gene. There are 15 residues in the CDR3. Trimming shortened V by 2 bases and J by 4 bases, and 14 bases separated the two germline ends. Looked up from germline, CDR1 is MNHEY and CDR2 is SVGAGI. CDR3 region: CASSYGIPASYGYTF. The CDR3 nucleotides are TGTGCCAGCAGTTACGGAATACCAGCAAGCTATGGCTACACCTTC.

The table lists this clone with a count of one. This chain joins TRBV5-1 and TRBJ2-1; no reliable D call. V was pared by 5 bases and J by 7 bases, with 22 bases between. The CDR3 has 16 amino acids. The germline gives CDR1 SGHRS, CDR2 YFSETQ. Here the CDR3 reads CASSQFTQPAFNEQFF. CDR3 nucleotides: TGCGCCAGCAGTCAGTTTACGCAGCCTGCTTTTAATGAGCAGTTCTTC.

J is TRBJ2-3 and V is TRBV6-1; D is ambiguous. V was trimmed by 3 bases and J by 4 bases, leaving 14 bases between them. There are 15 residues in the CDR3. Germline-derived CDR1 and CDR2 are MNHNS and SASEGT. The DNA of the CDR3 is TGTGCCAGCAGTGACCTGATCGATCCCCCAGATACGCAGTATTTT. Its protein is CASSDLIDPPDTQYF.